Listed below are T cell receptor beta chains from one sample, sequenced in a study of CD8+CD57+ T cells in acquired aplastic anemia. TCRdb processed the reads anew with MiXCR; each CDR3 protein has one entry. This sample carries 400,000 to 600,000 distinct CDR3 sequences, around 32% of them seen once, and the ten largest clones take 0.75% to 0.95%. The material sequenced was sorted CD4+, CD8+, or CD8+CD57+ T cells (not recorded which) from PBMCs. Every receptor here comes from a human donor with aplastic anemia. Both conserved end residues are part of each CDR3. Fields, in order: J gene, V gene, clone size, CDR3 length, D gene, CDR3 DNA, CDR3 protein. The D gene is left open where the match is weak. Size is stated for part of the rows, as once, few or many counts, or as a class when the clone is expanded.

TRBJ1-5	TRBV15	-	15	-	TGTGCCACCAGCAGCGCGACAGTTAGCAATCAGCCCCAGCATTTT	CATSSATVSNQPQHF
TRBJ1-3	TRBV25-1	-	15	-	TGTGCCAGCAGTGCGGGACAAGTACTAGGAAACACCATATATTTT	CASSAGQVLGNTIYF
TRBJ1-2	TRBV29-1	-	12	-	TGCAGCGTTCTTAAAATAGGGTATGGCTACACCTTC	CSVLKIGYGYTF
TRBJ1-2	TRBV20-1	many	12	-	TGCAGTGCGACTACGGAGCCTTATGGCTACACCTTC	CSATTEPYGYTF
TRBJ2-3	TRBV7-3	-	15	TRBD2	TGTGCCAGCAGCAGCCGCGGGAGTGGCACAGATACGCAGTATTTT	CASSSRGSGTDTQYF
TRBJ1-5	TRBV19	few	14	-	TGTGCCAGGGCCCGGGGGGGAAGCAATCAGCCCCAGCATTTT	CARARGGSNQPQHF
TRBJ1-5	TRBV7-8	many	15	-	TGTGCCAGCAGCTCGGACAGCCAAGGCAATCAGCCCCAGCATTTT	CASSSDSQGNQPQHF
TRBJ2-3	TRBV4-3	-	16	-	TGCGCCAGCAGCCAAGAGGTCAGGGTTTCCACAGATACGCAGTATTTT	CASSQEVRVSTDTQYF
TRBJ2-7	TRBV7-9	-	14	TRBD1	TGTGCCAGCAGCGCCCGGGACAGACACTACGAGCAGTACTTC	CASSARDRHYEQYF
TRBJ1-5	TRBV7-8	many	12	-	TGTGCCAGCAGCTTACGGGGCCAGCCCCAGCATTTT	CASSLRGQPQHF
TRBJ1-2	TRBV20-1	many	14	-	TGCAGTGCTAGAGTCACGGGCGGGGGCTATGGCTACACCTTC	CSARVTGGGYGYTF
TRBJ2-7	TRBV10-2	many	16	TRBD2	TGCGCCAGCAATGGACTAGCACAACGCCCCACCTACGAGCAGTACTTC	CASNGLAQRPTYEQYF